The 30 T cell receptor beta chains below come from one sample, sequenced in a study of cytomegalovirus exposure and HLA in healthy donors. The table came from immunoSEQ multiplex PCR; TCRdb's copy has only in-frame clones and leaves some out. This sample yields roughly 170,000 clones, of which about four fifths are seen a single time; around 2.8% belongs to the top ten. Material: PBMCs. All receptors come from a woman under 30 in good health and CMV-seropositive.

The gene calls are TRBV27 and TRBJ2-7, with 7 bases lining up with TRBD2. Germline trimming cut 4 bases from V and 2 bases from J; bases unmatched to any gene: 2. The CDR3 sequence is 13 residues long. Germline V gene sequence: CDR1 MNHEY, CDR2 SMNVEV (reference sequence). The CDR3 reads CASSWGGPYEQYF. The CDR3 bases are TGTGCCAGCAGTTGGGGGGGACCCTACGAGCAGTACTTC.

The chain employs TRBV2 and TRBJ2-1; tentative D call: TRBD2 (6 bases). The CDR3 is made up of 15 amino acids. Trimming removed 4 bases at V and 1 base at J, with 11 bases between. From germline, CDR1 is SNHLY and CDR2 FYNNEI. CDR3 region: CASSVIAGSYNEQFF. The CDR3 DNA is TGTGCCAGCAGTGTTATTGCGGGGTCCTACAATGAGCAGTTCTTC.

The chain combines TRBV7-8 with TRBJ1-3, with D uncertain. CDR1 is SGHVS and CDR2 is FQNEAQ in the germline V gene. Trimming stripped 4 bases from V and 2 bases from J, with 9 bases between. The CDR3 has 14 residues. This chain's CDR3 is CASSSGITGNTIYF. The CDR3 DNA reads TGTGCCAGCAGCTCCGGGATTACTGGAAACACCATATATTTT. Drawing the rest from reference TRBV7-8 and TRBJ1-3, the complete variable domain is GAGVSQSPRYKVAKRGQDVALRCDPISGHVSLFWYQQALGQGPEFLTYFQNEAQLDKSGLPSDRFFAERPEGSVSTLKIQRTQQEDSAVYLCASSSGITGNTIYFGEGSWLTVV.

This rearrangement joins TRBV6-1 to TRBJ1-5, with TRBD1 matching over 7 bases. Germline assignment: CDR1 MNHNS and CDR2 SASEGT. The CDR3 runs 13 residues. The V and J ends lost 6 bases and 4 bases, in that order; junction bases with no gene match: 3. In nucleotides, the CDR3 is TGTGCCAGCAGACAGGGGAGAAATCAGCCCCAGCATTTT. Its protein product is CASRQGRNQPQHF.

The chain employs TRBV5-5 and TRBJ2-1, with D uncertain. Trimming took 4 bases from V and 5 from J, leaving 13 bases between them. Per the germline V gene, CDR1 is SGHKS and CDR2 is YYEKEE (reference sequence). The CDR3 has 14 residues. CDR3 protein: CASSGSARHNEQFF. The CDR3 coding sequence is TGTGCCAGCAGCGGAAGCGCGCGGCACAATGAGCAGTTCTTC.

The chain joins TRBV5-5 to TRBJ1-2; D unresolved. Trimming cost V 4 bases and J 1 base, with 8 bases left between them. The CDR3 length is 13 residues. CDR1 SGHKS and CDR2 YYEKEE come from the germline V gene (reference sequence). The CDR3 nucleotides read TGTGCCAGCAGCCCTGACAATAACTATGGCTACACCTTC. Its translation: CASSPDNNYGYTF.

The chain is built from TRBV19 and TRBJ2-1; D unresolved. This CDR3 comprises 12 residues. V gave up 3 bases and J gave up 7 bases, with 7 bases separating them. Germline-derived CDR1 and CDR2 are LNHDA and SQIVND (reference sequence). The CDR3 reads CASSIPQNEQFF. The CDR3 DNA is TGTGCCAGTAGTATCCCCCAGAATGAGCAGTTCTTC.

The chain uses TRBV7-6 and TRBJ2-1; 9 nucleotides match TRBD2. Germline V lookup: CDR1 SGHVS, CDR2 FNYEAQ. The CDR3 covers 15 residues. With V trimmed by 5 bases and J by 6 bases, 8 bases remained unmatched. CDR3 protein: CASSASGTHLNEQFF. The CDR3 DNA is TGTGCCAGCAGCGCTAGCGGGACCCACCTCAATGAGCAGTTCTTC.

This rearrangement joins TRBV18 to TRBJ2-7; no clear D. Looked up from germline, CDR1 is KGHSH and CDR2 is LQKENI. V was pared by 1 base and J by 7 bases, with 14 bases between. CDR3 size: 14 residues. CDR3 bases: TGTGCCAGCTCACCACGAGAGCGTTCCGAGGAGCAGTACTTC. It translates to CASSPRERSEEQYF.

This clone was seen only once. The chain has TRBV9 and TRBJ2-7, with D maybe TRBD2 (5 bases). With 4 bases removed from V and 4 bases from J, the gap between germline ends came to 15 bases. Germline V gives CDR1 SGDLS, CDR2 YYNGEE. The CDR3 length is 14 residues. This CDR3 reads CASSLGSEAYEQYF. CDR3 coding DNA: TGTGCCAGCAGCCTTGGGAGTGAGGCTTACGAGCAGTACTTC. The whole variable domain, filled in from reference TRBV9 and TRBJ2-7, reads DSGVTQTPKHLITATGQRVTLRCSPRSGDLSVYWYQQSLDQGLQFLIQYYNGEERAKGNILERFSAQQFPDLHSELNLSSLELGDSALYFCASSLGSEAYEQYFGPGTRLTVT.

The V and J genes are TRBV7-8 and TRBJ1-2; possibly TRBD1 for D (5 bases). This CDR3 spans 14 amino acids. Germline V gives CDR1 SGHVS, CDR2 FQNEAQ. Trimming took off 1 base at V and 5 bases at J, with 11 bases between the two ends. The CDR3 here is CASSLDAGKYGYTF. The DNA of the CDR3 is TGTGCCAGCAGCTTAGATGCAGGGAAATATGGCTACACCTTC.

This chain uses TRBV6-1 with TRBJ1-1; no reliable D call. In germline, CDR1 is MNHNS, CDR2 SASEGT. Trimming took 3 bases from V and 0 from J, leaving 11 bases between them. The CDR3 runs to 15 residues. The CDR3 nucleotides read TGTGCCAGCAGTGATCAAGCGGAAATGAACACTGAAGCTTTCTTT. Translation gives CASSDQAEMNTEAFF.

This clone has a single count. The rearrangement uses TRBV19 and TRBJ2-7, with D hard to call. Germline V gene lookup returns CDR1 LNHDA and CDR2 SQIVND (reference sequence). The germline V and J ends were trimmed by 1 base and 4 bases, with 8 bases remaining between them. The CDR3 runs to 13 residues. The CDR3 sequence is CASSIAHQYEQYF. The DNA for the CDR3 is TGTGCCAGTAGTATAGCCCATCAGTACGAGCAGTACTTC.

The chain employs TRBV18 and TRBJ2-3; 10 bases fit TRBD2. CDR3 length: 16 amino acids. With V trimmed by 3 bases and J by 1 base, 4 bases remained unmatched. In germline, CDR1 is KGHSH, CDR2 LQKENI. CDR3 amino acids: CASSPASGGGTDTQYF. CDR3 sequence (DNA): TGTGCCAGCTCACCCGCTAGCGGGGGTGGCACAGATACGCAGTATTTT.

This chain links TRBV5-4 with TRBJ1-2, with 9 bases fitting TRBD1. This CDR3 spans 16 amino acids. V lost 4 bases, J lost 0 bases, and 7 bases stayed unmatched. Germline CDR1 reads SGHNT; CDR2 reads YYREEE (reference sequence). CDR3 sequence: CASSPRTGETNYGYTF. The CDR3 region has the DNA TGTGCCAGCAGCCCACGGACAGGGGAGACTAACTATGGCTACACCTTC.

V is TRBV7-2 and J is TRBJ2-7, with a weak D call TRBD2 (6 bases). Looked up from germline, CDR1 is SGHTA and CDR2 is FQGNSA. The V and J ends lost 2 bases and 4 bases respectively, with 21 bases between them. CDR3 length: 17 amino acids. Written as DNA, the CDR3 is TGTGCCAGCAGCTTACTCCGTGTAGGCGGGGAAAGGTACGAGCAGTACTTC. This codes for CASSLLRVGGERYEQYF.

The chain carries TRBV7-9 and TRBJ2-5, with a tentative D call TRBD2 (6 bases). This CDR3 has 14 amino acids. Germline assignment: CDR1 SEHNR and CDR2 FQNEAQ (reference sequence). Trimming pared 5 bases from V and 9 bases from J, leaving 19 bases between. The CDR3 DNA reads as TGTGCCAGCAGCGCCCTTCCTGGGGGGTCGTCCCAGTACTTC. Protein product: CASSALPGGSSQYF. The whole variable domain, filled in from reference TRBV7-9 and TRBJ2-5, reads DTGVSQNPRHKITKRGQNVTFRCDPISEHNRLYWYRQTLGQGPEFLTYFQNEAQLEKSRLLSDRFSAERPKGSFSTLEIQRTEQGDSAMYLCASSALPGGSSQYFGPGTRLLVL.

This chain joins TRBV4-2 and TRBJ1-1, with 7 bases identical to TRBD1. This CDR3 comprises 15 residues. The ends lost 0 bases at V and 4 bases at J; junction bases unmatched: 5. Germline CDR1 and CDR2: LGHNA and YNFKEQ. In nucleotides, the CDR3 is TGTGCCAGCAGCCAAGATCCTCAGGGGGTCACTGAAGCTTTCTTT. Amino acids: CASSQDPQGVTEAFF.

This chain joins TRBV6-5 and TRBJ1-2; 12 bases are shared with TRBD1. CDR1 and CDR2 from the germline V gene are MNHEY and SVGAGI. Trimming removed 6 bases from V and 6 bases from J; junction bases left unmatched: 8. The CDR3 consists of 15 residues. The DNA for the CDR3 is TGTGCCAGCAGCCAGCCGGGACAGGGGGCTAATGGCTACACCTTC. Its translation: CASSQPGQGANGYTF.

This rearrangement joins TRBV7-9 to TRBJ1-2, with D uncertain. The CDR3 consists of 15 residues. Looked up from germline, CDR1 is SEHNR and CDR2 is FQNEAQ (reference sequence). V gave up 2 bases and J gave up 6 bases, with 16 bases separating them. The CDR3 protein is CASSLNFGVRDGYTF. The CDR3 nucleotides are TGTGCCAGCAGCTTAAACTTCGGGGTGAGGGATGGCTACACCTTC.

The chain is built from TRBV6-1 and TRBJ1-2; D unclear. CDR1 and CDR2 from the germline V gene are MNHNS and SASEGT. Trimming took 3 bases from V and 14 from J, leaving 16 bases between them. This CDR3 is built from 12 residues. The CDR3 reads CASSDWGGVRTF. Here the CDR3 DNA reads TGTGCCAGCAGTGATTGGGGAGGAGTGCGTACCTTC.

V is TRBV5-1 and J is TRBJ2-1; D not resolved. CDR1 and CDR2 from the germline V gene are SGHRS and YFSETQ. The ends were cut back, 1 base at V and 3 bases at J, with 8 bases in the middle. The CDR3 is made up of 14 amino acids. The CDR3 reads CASSLSEVYNEQFF. The CDR3 DNA reads TGCGCCAGCAGCTTGAGTGAGGTCTACAATGAGCAGTTCTTC.

The chain employs TRBV18 and TRBJ2-3; D ambiguous. Germline lookup yields CDR1 KGHSH and CDR2 LQKENI. The CDR3 consists of 16 residues. With 0 bases removed from V and 7 bases from J, the gap between germline ends came to 17 bases. In DNA form, the CDR3 reads TGTGCCAGCTCACCACCGAAACAGAACTGGGCAAATACGCAGTATTTT. Translation gives CASSPPKQNWANTQYF. The variable domain in full, with the rest retrieved from reference TRBV18 and TRBJ2-3, is NAGVMQNPRHLVRRRGQEARLRCSPMKGHSHVYWYRQLPEEGLKFMVYLQKENIIDESGMPKERFSAEFPKEGPSILRIQQVVRGDSAAYFCASSPPKQNWANTQYFGPGTRLTVL.

This rearrangement joins TRBV4-1 to TRBJ1-2, with D unresolved. The CDR3 covers 12 residues. Germline assignment: CDR1 MGHRA and CDR2 YSYEKL. The V end was cut by 0 bases, the J end by 8 bases, with 7 bases between. The CDR3 nucleotides read TGCGCCAGCAGCCAAGAAGAGGAAGGCTACACCTTC. It translates to CASSQEEEGYTF.

The chain links TRBV18 to TRBJ2-7, with TRBD1 matching 10 bases. V was pared by 4 bases and J by 4 bases, with 13 bases of the junction left unmatched. The length of the CDR3 is 17 residues. Germline assignment: CDR1 KGHSH and CDR2 LQKENI. The CDR3 loop is CASSLKNTGTGAYEQYF. The DNA of the CDR3 is TGTGCCAGCTCACTTAAAAACACCGGGACAGGGGCGTACGAGCAGTACTTC.

This sequence joins TRBV9 and TRBJ2-3, with TRBD1 as a possible D gene (5 bases). The V end was cut by 2 bases, the J end by 3 bases, with 13 bases between. In germline, CDR1 is SGDLS, CDR2 YYNGEE. CDR3 length: 15 residues. This CDR3 is CASSVRALGTDTQYF. CDR3 nucleotide sequence: TGTGCCAGCAGCGTCAGGGCGTTAGGTACAGATACGCAGTATTTT.

The CDR3 nucleotides are TGTGCCAGCACGCCGATGGACAGGGGGCCTCAGCCCCAGCATTTT. It encodes CASTPMDRGPQPQHF. J is TRBJ1-5 and V is TRBV5-8, with 11 bases lining up with TRBD1. The CDR3 contains 15 residues. The germline V gene has CDR1 SGHTS and CDR2 YDEGEE. Germline trimming cut 6 bases from V and 6 bases from J; bases unmatched to any gene: 8. Full variable domain (outside the CDR3, taken from reference TRBV5-8 and TRBJ1-5): EAGVTQSPTHLIKTRGQQATLRCSPISGHTSVYWYQQALGLGLQFLLWYDEGEERNRGNFPPRFSGRQFPNYSSELNVNALELEDSALYLCASTPMDRGPQPQHFGDGTRLSIL.

The chain joins TRBV6-6 to TRBJ1-6; D uncertain. Germline CDR1 reads MNHNY; CDR2 reads SVGAGI (reference sequence). Trimming stripped 2 bases from V and 10 bases from J, with 15 bases between. The CDR3 extends over 15 amino acids. CDR3 bases: TGTGCCAGCAGTTACGGGAGAGGGTCTCGGTCACCCCTCCACTTT. Translated: CASSYGRGSRSPLHF.

The chain is built from TRBV2 and TRBJ1-2, with 8 positions matching TRBD1. Trimming cost V 3 bases and J 5 bases; bases outside gene matches: 8. Per the germline V gene, CDR1 is SNHLY and CDR2 is FYNNEI. There are 15 residues in the CDR3. CDR3 sequence (DNA): TGTGCCAGCAGTGACAGGGGGCGTGATGCTTATGGCTACACCTTC. Translation gives CASSDRGRDAYGYTF.

This clone has a handful of counts. The rearrangement joins TRBV10-3 to TRBJ1-1; 7 bases are shared with TRBD1. The CDR3 length is 13 residues. After removal of 6 bases from V and 1 base from J, the junction contained 2 bases not matched to a gene. Germline CDR1 and CDR2: ENHRY and SYGVKD. The chain's CDR3 is CAIRGTENTEAFF. CDR3 sequence (DNA): TGTGCCATCAGGGGGACAGAGAACACTGAAGCTTTCTTT.